What follows are 32 T cell receptor beta chains derived from one specimen sequenced in a study of CXCR3-negative and CXCR3-positive naive CD8 T cells. Carrying UMI labels, the TRB cDNA libraries were prepared through 5' RACE. No DNA is given; TCRdb re-called the 5' RACE reads and lists each CDR3 protein once. This sample contains approximately 100,000 distinct CDR3 sequences. Study results and limitations: CXCR3-positive naive cells had TRB CDR3s that were more hydrophobic than CXCR3-negative naive cells had.

These receptors have no known antigen. The sample taken for sequencing was naive CXCR3+ CD8+ T cells from blood. Subset noted: CD45RO-CCR7+CD27+CD95- naive CD8+ T cells expressing CXCR3 (TNR3+). Receptors originate from a human donor in good health. Some clones in this sample may be carry-over from other donors' samples.

The chain employs TRBV7-9 and TRBJ1-1. Germline CDR1 reads SEHNR; CDR2 reads FQNEAQ (reference sequence). The CDR3 extends over 14 amino acids. The CDR3 reads CASSLGRWNTEAFF.

The genes are TRBV29-1 and TRBJ2-7; TCRdb outputs TRBD2, but without DNA this stays unchecked. The CDR3 is made up of 12 amino acids. Germline assignment: CDR1 SQVTM and CDR2 ANQGSEA. CDR3 region: CSVVWVAGEQYF.

This chain joins TRBV7-2 and TRBJ2-1; TCRdb's assignment of TRBD2 cannot be checked, as there is no DNA. From germline, CDR1 is SGHTA and CDR2 FQGNSA. The CDR3 is 16 residues long. CDR3 residues: CASSAGVAGSYNEQFF.

The chain recombines TRBV29-1 with TRBJ2-1; without DNA, the TCRdb call of TRBD1 cannot be checked. The CDR3 runs to 14 residues. Per germline, CDR1 SQVTM and CDR2 ANQGSEA. The CDR3 loop reads CSVGATGGYNEQFF.

The chain employs TRBV7-9 and TRBJ2-7; TCRdb lists TRBD1, though no DNA is available to test this call. The germline gives CDR1 SEHNR, CDR2 FQNEAQ (reference sequence). The CDR3 contains 16 residues. CDR3 protein: CASSSPMTGGSHEQYF.

V and J are TRBV20-1 and TRBJ2-6; checking the TCRdb D call of TRBD1 is not possible without DNA. The length of the CDR3 is 17 residues. Germline loops: CDR1 DFQATT, CDR2 SNEGSKA (reference sequence). The CDR3 protein is CSARAGDRGAGANVLTF.

The rearrangement uses TRBV28 and TRBJ1-4. The CDR3 consists of 15 residues. The V gene's germline CDR1 is MDHEN and CDR2 SYDVKM. The chain's CDR3 is CASSLLGYTNEKLFF. Using reference TRBV28 and TRBJ1-4 for the parts outside the CDR3, the full variable domain is DVKVTQSSRYLVKRTGEKVFLECVQDMDHENMFWYRQDPGLGLRLIYFSYDVKMKEKGDIPEGYSVSREKKERFSLILESASTNQTSMYLCASSLLGYTNEKLFFGSGTQLSVL.

The J gene is TRBJ2-7, the V gene TRBV7-8; lacking DNA, the TRBD1 call made by TCRdb goes unchecked. The CDR3 is made up of 14 amino acids. CDR1 and CDR2 (germline): SGHVS, FQNEAQ. CDR3 in amino acids: CASSSDRPTYEQYF.

The rearrangement links TRBV29-1 to TRBJ2-7; without DNA, the TCRdb call of TRBD1 cannot be checked. Per the germline V gene, CDR1 is SQVTM and CDR2 is ANQGSEA. This CDR3 region has 16 residues. CDR3 sequence: CSPSVRGPLGVYEQYF.

The rearrangement links TRBV15 to TRBJ2-5; the TRBD2 assignment by TCRdb is unverifiable without DNA. The germline gives CDR1 LNHNV, CDR2 YYDKDF (reference sequence). The CDR3 contains 18 residues. The CDR3 loop reads CATSQGPPGSPTGETQYF. The full variable domain, its missing parts supplied by reference TRBV15 and TRBJ2-5, is DAMVIQNPRYQVTQFGKPVTLSCSQTLNHNVMYWYQQKSSQAPKLLFHYYDKDFNNEADTPDNFQSRRPNTSFCFLDIRSPGLGDTAMYLCATSQGPPGSPTGETQYFGPGTRLLVL.

V and J are TRBV7-2 and TRBJ2-3. CDR1 SGHTA and CDR2 FQGNSA come from the germline V gene. This CDR3 is built from 15 residues. CDR3 amino acids: CASSLGFGVEDTQYF.

The chain uses TRBV7-2 and TRBJ2-7. Germline values: CDR1 SGHTA, CDR2 FQGNSA. The CDR3 length is 13 residues. CDR3 sequence: CASSFHLFYEQYF.

The chain joins TRBV7-8 to TRBJ2-5; with no DNA, the TCRdb D assignment of TRBD1 cannot be verified. This CDR3 comprises 17 residues. Germline V lookup: CDR1 SGHVS, CDR2 FQNEAQ. CDR3 in amino acids: CASSPLGEGARQETQYF.

The chain couples TRBV5-1 to TRBJ2-7; the D gene TCRdb calls, TRBD2, cannot be checked with no DNA. The CDR3 is made up of 15 amino acids. Germline CDR1 is SGHRS and CDR2 is YFSETQ. CDR3 sequence reads: CASSSRLAGVYEQYF.

The genes are TRBV14 and TRBJ2-7; TCRdb reports TRBD1, a call that lacks DNA to check it against. Germline CDR1 SGHDN, CDR2 FVKESK. The CDR3 spans 15 residues. The CDR3 loop reads CASSPTTGTTGEQYF. The full variable domain, completed using reference TRBV14 and TRBJ2-7, is EAGVTQFPSHSVIEKGQTVTLRCDPISGHDNLYWYRRVMGKEIKFLLHFVKESKQDESGMPNNRFLAERTGGTYSTLKVQPAELEDSGVYFCASSPTTGTTGEQYFGPGTRLTVT.

The CDR3 sequence: CASRPAGSRWNEQFF. The genes are TRBV6-4 and TRBJ2-1; as DNA is missing, the TRBD2 call by TCRdb cannot be tested. Germline V CDR1 and CDR2: MRHNA, SNTAGT. The length of the CDR3 is 15 residues.

The rearrangement joins TRBV29-1 to TRBJ2-2; TCRdb outputs TRBD1, but without DNA this stays unchecked. CDR3 length: 14 residues. CDR1 SQVTM and CDR2 ANQGSEA come from the germline V gene. CDR3 amino acids: CSVNGGANTGELFF.

This CDR3 reads CASSLDSLGLFF. The chain links TRBV28 to TRBJ2-2. CDR1 is MDHEN, CDR2 SYDVKM, per germline. This CDR3 is built from 12 residues. The variable domain in full, completed from reference TRBV28 and TRBJ2-2, reads DVKVTQSSRYLVKRTGEKVFLECVQDMDHENMFWYRQDPGLGLRLIYFSYDVKMKEKGDIPEGYSVSREKKERFSLILESASTNQTSMYLCASSLDSLGLFFGEGSRLTVL.

The V call is TRBV20-1, the J call TRBJ2-3; no DNA is available, so the TRBD2 call from TCRdb remains unchecked. The CDR3 is 13 residues long. Germline-derived CDR1 and CDR2 are DFQATT and SNEGSKA (reference sequence). CDR3 region: CTAPPLNEDTQYF.

V is TRBV27 and J is TRBJ2-7; TCRdb designates TRBD1, a call that cannot be tested without DNA. In germline, CDR1 is MNHEY, CDR2 SMNVEV (reference sequence). This CDR3 has 14 residues. This CDR3 is CASSPRDSYHEQYF.

The chain links TRBV27 to TRBJ1-1. The CDR3 runs to 16 residues. CDR1 is MNHEY and CDR2 is SMNVEV in the germline V gene (reference sequence). This CDR3 is CASSLTVGEFNTEAFF.

The V gene is TRBV28, the J gene TRBJ2-6; there is no DNA to check the TCRdb D call of TRBD1. Germline CDR1 MDHEN, CDR2 SYDVKM. The CDR3 covers 15 residues. CDR3 amino acids: CASSDSRSGANVLTF.

The chain joins TRBV10-3 to TRBJ2-7; TCRdb's D call of TRBD2 is untestable without DNA. This CDR3 comprises 11 residues. CDR1 is ENHRY, CDR2 SYGVKD, per germline. The CDR3 is CATSAGYEQYF.

The genes are TRBV6-5 and TRBJ2-1; TCRdb selects TRBD1, and the lack of DNA leaves this call unchecked. Germline V gives CDR1 MNHEY, CDR2 SVGAGI. CDR3 length: 14 residues. The CDR3 loop is CASSRDSFYNEQFF.

The chain links TRBV9 to TRBJ2-7; TCRdb picks TRBD1, but there is no DNA to check that call. CDR1 and CDR2 (germline): SGDLS, YYNGEE. This CDR3 has 15 residues. CDR3 amino acids: CASSVVPDRKYEQYF.

The V gene is TRBV2, the J gene TRBJ2-6; TCRdb selects TRBD2, and the lack of DNA leaves this call unchecked. CDR3 length: 17 residues. Per germline, CDR1 SNHLY and CDR2 FYNNEI. The CDR3 here is CASSEAGGGSWTNILTF.

V gene TRBV28 combines with J gene TRBJ2-7; TCRdb calls TRBD1, which cannot be checked without DNA. The CDR3 is 15 amino acids. Germline CDR1 reads MDHEN; CDR2 reads SYDVKM. CDR3 region: CASTTLGTENYEQYF.

V gene TRBV3-1 combines with J gene TRBJ2-1; the TRBD2 assignment by TCRdb is unverifiable without DNA. There are 16 residues in the CDR3. Germline V lookup: CDR1 LGHDT, CDR2 YNNKEL (reference sequence). The CDR3 sequence: CASSVGLAGGYNEQFF.

The chain links TRBV6-5 to TRBJ1-3; TCRdb picks TRBD1, but there is no DNA to check that call. The CDR3 is 15 residues long. CDR1 MNHEY and CDR2 SVGAGI come from the germline V gene. CDR3 sequence: CASSYSQGLRNTIYF.

The chain links TRBV7-7 to TRBJ2-2; no DNA is available, so the TRBD1 call from TCRdb remains unchecked. The CDR3 has 13 amino acids. CDR1 and CDR2 (germline): SSHAT, FNYEAQ (reference sequence). CDR3 sequence reads: CASSLTGNGELFF. The full variable domain, completed using reference TRBV7-7 and TRBJ2-2, is GAGVSQSPRYKVTKRGQDVTLRCDPISSHATLYWYQQALGQGPEFLTYFNYEAQPDKSGLPSDRFSAERPEGSISTLTIQRTEQRDSAMYRCASSLTGNGELFFGEGSRLTVL.

V and J are TRBV7-9 and TRBJ2-7. The CDR3 totals 11 residues. The V gene's germline CDR1 is SEHNR and CDR2 FQNEAQ (reference sequence). The CDR3 region is CASSSHYEQYF.

The J gene is TRBJ2-1, the V gene TRBV27; without DNA, the TCRdb call of TRBD2 cannot be checked. Germline lookup yields CDR1 MNHEY and CDR2 SMNVEV (reference sequence). This CDR3 has 15 amino acids. CDR3 loop: CASSLIAGGFNEQFF.